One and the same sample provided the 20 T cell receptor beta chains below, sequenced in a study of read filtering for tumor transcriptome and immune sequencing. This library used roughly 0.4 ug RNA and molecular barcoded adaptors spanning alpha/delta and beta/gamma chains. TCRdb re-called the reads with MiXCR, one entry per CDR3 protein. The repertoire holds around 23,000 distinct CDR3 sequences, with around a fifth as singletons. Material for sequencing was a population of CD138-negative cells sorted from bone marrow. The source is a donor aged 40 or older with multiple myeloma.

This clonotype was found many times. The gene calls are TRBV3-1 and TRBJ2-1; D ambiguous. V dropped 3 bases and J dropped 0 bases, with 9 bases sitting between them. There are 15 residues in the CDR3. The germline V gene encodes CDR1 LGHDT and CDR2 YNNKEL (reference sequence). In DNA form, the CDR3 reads TGTGCCAGCAGCCAGAATCCTTACTCCTACAATGAGCAGTTCTTC. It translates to CASSQNPYSYNEQFF.

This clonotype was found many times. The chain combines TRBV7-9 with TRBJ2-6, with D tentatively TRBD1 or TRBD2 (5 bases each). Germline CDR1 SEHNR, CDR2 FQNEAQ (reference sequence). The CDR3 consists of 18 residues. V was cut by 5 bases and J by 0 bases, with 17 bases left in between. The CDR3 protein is CASSRTGPQSSGANVLTF. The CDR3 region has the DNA TGTGCCAGCAGCCGTACGGGACCCCAGAGCTCTGGGGCCAACGTCCTGACTTTC.

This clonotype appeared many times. The CDR3 nucleotides are TGCGCCAGCAGCCAGAGTGGACAGGGCACAGATACGCAGTATTTT. It codes for CASSQSGQGTDTQYF. The rearrangement uses TRBV4-1 and TRBJ2-3; 7 nucleotides align to TRBD1. With 3 bases clipped from V and 1 base from J, the junction kept 4 bases outside the gene matches. CDR1 is MGHRA, CDR2 YSYEKL, per germline. This CDR3 contains 15 residues.

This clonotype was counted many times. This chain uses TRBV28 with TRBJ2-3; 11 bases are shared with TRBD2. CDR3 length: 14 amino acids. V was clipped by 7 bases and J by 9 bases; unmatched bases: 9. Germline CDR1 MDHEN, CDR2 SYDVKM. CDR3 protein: CASIAGGPFWTQYF. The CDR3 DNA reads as TGTGCCAGCATAGCGGGGGGGCCCTTCTGGACGCAGTATTTT. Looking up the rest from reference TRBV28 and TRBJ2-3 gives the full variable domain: DVKVTQSSRYLVKRTGEKVFLECVQDMDHENMFWYRQDPGLGLRLIYFSYDVKMKEKGDIPEGYSVSREKKERFSLILESASTNQTSMYLCASIAGGPFWTQYFGPGTRLTVL.

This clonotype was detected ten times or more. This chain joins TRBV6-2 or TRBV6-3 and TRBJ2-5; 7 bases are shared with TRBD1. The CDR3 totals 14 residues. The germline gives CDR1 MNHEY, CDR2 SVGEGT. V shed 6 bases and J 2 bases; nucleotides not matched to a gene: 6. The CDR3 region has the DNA TGTGCCAGCAGAACCGACAGGGCTCAAGAGACCCAGTACTTC. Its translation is CASRTDRAQETQYF.

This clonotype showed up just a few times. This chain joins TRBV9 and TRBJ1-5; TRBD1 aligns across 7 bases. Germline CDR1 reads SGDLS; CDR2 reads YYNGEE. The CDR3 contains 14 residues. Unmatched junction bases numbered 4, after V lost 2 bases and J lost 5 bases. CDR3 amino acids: CASSVGQEDQPQHF. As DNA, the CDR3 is TGTGCCAGCAGCGTCGGACAGGAGGATCAGCCCCAGCATTTT.

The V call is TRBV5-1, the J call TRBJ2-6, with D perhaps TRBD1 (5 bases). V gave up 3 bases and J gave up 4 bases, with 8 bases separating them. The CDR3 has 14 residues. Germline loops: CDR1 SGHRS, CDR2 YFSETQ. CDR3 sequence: CASSSGLGANVLTF. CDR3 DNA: TGCGCCAGCAGCTCAGGGCTCGGGGCCAACGTCCTGACTTTC.

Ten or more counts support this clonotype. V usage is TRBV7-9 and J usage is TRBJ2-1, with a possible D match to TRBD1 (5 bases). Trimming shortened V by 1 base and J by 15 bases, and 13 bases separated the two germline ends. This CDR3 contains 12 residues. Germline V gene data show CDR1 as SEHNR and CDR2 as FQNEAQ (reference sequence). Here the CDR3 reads CASSLGMGRPFF. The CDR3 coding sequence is TGTGCCAGCAGCTTAGGTATGGGGCGACCGTTCTTC.

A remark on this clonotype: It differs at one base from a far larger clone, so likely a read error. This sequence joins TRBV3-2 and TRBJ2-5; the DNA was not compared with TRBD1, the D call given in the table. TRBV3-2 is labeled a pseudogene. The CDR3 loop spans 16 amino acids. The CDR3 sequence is CASSQYRSGATETQYF. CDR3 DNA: TGTGCCAGCAGCCAATATCGTTCAGGGGCTACGGAGACCCAGTACTTC.

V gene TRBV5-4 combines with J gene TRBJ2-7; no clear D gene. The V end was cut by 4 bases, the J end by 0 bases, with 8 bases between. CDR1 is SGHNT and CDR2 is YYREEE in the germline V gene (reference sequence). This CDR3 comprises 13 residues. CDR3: CASSARNSYEQYF. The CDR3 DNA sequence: TGTGCCAGCAGCGCCAGGAACTCCTACGAGCAGTACTTC.

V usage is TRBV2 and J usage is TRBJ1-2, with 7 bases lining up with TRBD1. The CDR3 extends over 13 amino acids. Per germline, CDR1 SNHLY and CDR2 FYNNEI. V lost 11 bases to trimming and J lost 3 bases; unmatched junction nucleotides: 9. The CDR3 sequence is CAGKDRTYYGYTF. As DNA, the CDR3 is TGTGCCGGGAAGGACAGGACCTACTATGGCTACACCTTC.

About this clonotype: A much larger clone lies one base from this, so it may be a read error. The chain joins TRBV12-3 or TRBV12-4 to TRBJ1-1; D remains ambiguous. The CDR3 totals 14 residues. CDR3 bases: TGTGCCAGCAGACCGGACGTTGAGAACACTGAAGCTTCCTTT. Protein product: CASRPDVENTEASF.

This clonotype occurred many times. CDR3 DNA: TGTGCCAGCTCACTAACAGGGGACGCAGATACGCAGTATTTT. Its protein product is CASSLTGDADTQYF. The chain employs TRBV18 and TRBJ2-3; 7 nucleotides agree with TRBD1. The CDR3 runs 14 residues. CDR1 and CDR2 (germline): KGHSH, LQKENI. J gave up 4 bases and V 4 bases, and 5 bases lay outside the gene matches. Drawing the rest from reference TRBV18 and TRBJ2-3, the complete variable domain is NAGVMQNPRHLVRRRGQEARLRCSPMKGHSHVYWYRQLPEEGLKFMVYLQKENIIDESGMPKERFSAEFPKEGPSILRIQQVVRGDSAAYFCASSLTGDADTQYFGPGTRLTVL.

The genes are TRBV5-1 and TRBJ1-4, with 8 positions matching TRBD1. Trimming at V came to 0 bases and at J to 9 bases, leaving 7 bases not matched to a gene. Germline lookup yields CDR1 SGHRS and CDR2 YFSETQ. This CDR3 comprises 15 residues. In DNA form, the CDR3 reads TGCGCCAGCAGCTTGGCCCCCGGGACAGGAAAAAAACTGTTTTTT. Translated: CASSLAPGTGKKLFF.

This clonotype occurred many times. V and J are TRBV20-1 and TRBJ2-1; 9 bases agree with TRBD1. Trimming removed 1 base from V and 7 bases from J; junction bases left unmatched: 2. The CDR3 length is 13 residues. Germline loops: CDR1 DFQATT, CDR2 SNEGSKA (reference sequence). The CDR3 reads CSARGDRVNEQFF. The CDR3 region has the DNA TGCAGTGCTAGAGGGGACAGGGTTAATGAGCAGTTCTTC.

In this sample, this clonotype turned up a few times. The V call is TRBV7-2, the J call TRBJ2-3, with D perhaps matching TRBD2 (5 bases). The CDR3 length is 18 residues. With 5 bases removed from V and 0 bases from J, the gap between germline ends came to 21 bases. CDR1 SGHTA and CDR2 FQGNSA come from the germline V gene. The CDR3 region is CASSKTIRKLTSTDTQYF. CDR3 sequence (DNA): TGTGCCAGCAGCAAGACTATCAGGAAGCTGACTAGCACAGATACGCAGTATTTT.

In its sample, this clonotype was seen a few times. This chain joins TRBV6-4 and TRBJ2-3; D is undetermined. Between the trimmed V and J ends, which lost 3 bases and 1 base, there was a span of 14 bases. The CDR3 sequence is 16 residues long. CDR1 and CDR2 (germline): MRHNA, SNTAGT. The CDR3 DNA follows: TGTGCCAGCAGTGAGGCTATAGGTTACGGCACAGATACGCAGTATTTT. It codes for CASSEAIGYGTDTQYF.

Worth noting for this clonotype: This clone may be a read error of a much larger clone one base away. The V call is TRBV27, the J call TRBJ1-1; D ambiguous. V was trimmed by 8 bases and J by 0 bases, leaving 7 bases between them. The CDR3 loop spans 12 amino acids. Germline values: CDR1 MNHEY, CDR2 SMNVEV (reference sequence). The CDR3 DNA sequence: TGTGCCAGCGGTTCAGTGAACACTGAAGCTTTCTTT. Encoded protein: CASGSVNTEAFF.

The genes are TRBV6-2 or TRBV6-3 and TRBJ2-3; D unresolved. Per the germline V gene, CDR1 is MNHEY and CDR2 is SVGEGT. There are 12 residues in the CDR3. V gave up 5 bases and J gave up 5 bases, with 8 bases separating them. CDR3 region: CASSPWRDTQYF. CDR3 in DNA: TGTGCCAGCAGTCCCTGGAGAGATACGCAGTATTTT.

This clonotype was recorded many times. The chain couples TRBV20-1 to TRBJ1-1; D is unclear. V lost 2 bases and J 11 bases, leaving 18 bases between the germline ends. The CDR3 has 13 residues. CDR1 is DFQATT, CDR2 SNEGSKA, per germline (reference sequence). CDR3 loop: CSARSGRDLGAFF. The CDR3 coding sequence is TGCAGTGCTAGATCGGGTAGAGACCTCGGGGCTTTCTTT.